This T cell receptor (beta chain) was recovered during a study of vaccination effects on CD4 cells after COVID-19. Study in general: After the second dose, samples were taken at median day 72. General study points: Late in the post-vaccination period, infection-induced and vaccine-induced clones underwent marked clonal contraction. Convalescent patients in the study were few, and early post-infection timepoints were absent.

Germline V lookup: CDR1 SGHRS, CDR2 YFSETQ. The CDR3 runs 14 residues. Trimming pared 6 bases from V and 1 base from J, leaving 12 bases between. Using immunoSEQ multiplex PCR, the repertoire was profiled, and TCRdb retains in-frame clones only, with some absent. In the table there are about 46,000 clones, over 60% of which are singletons. ViraFEST assay sequencing came after antigen-specific CD4+ T cells were expanded with viral peptide pools. It was after 10 days of culture that CD4+ T cells were isolated. All study participants received two doses of BNT162b2 or mRNA-1273 vaccine. Only one count was recorded for this clone. Its antigen is not known.

Material: CD4+ T cells from PBMCs cultured with HCoV-OC43 spike peptides, obtained after COVID-19 vaccination. Regarding subset: HCoV-OC43 spike overlapping peptide pool stimulation. This receptor was taken from a human donor who received a COVID-19 vaccine. The chain combines TRBV5-1 with TRBJ2-3; unclear D gene. The CDR3 spells CASTYRKGTDTQYF. CDR3 DNA: TGCGCCAGCACCTATCGCAAAGGCACAGATACGCAGTATTTT.